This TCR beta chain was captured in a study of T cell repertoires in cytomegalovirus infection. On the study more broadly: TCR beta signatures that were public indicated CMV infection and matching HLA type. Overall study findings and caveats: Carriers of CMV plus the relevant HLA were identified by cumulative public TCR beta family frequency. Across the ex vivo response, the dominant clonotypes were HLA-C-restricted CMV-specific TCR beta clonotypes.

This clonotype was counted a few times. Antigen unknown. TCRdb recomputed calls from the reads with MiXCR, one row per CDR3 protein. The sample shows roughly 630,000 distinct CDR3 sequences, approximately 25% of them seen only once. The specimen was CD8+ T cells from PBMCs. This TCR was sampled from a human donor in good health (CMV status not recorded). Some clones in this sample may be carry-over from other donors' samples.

CDR3 protein: CASSLTQGAFRYEQYF. CDR3 nucleotide sequence: TGTGCCAGCAGCTTAACTCAGGGGGCGTTTCGTTACGAGCAGTACTTC. The V gene is TRBV7-6, the J gene TRBJ2-7; 8 nucleotides align to TRBD1. The CDR3 has 16 residues. With V trimmed by 2 bases and J by 4 bases, 10 bases remained unmatched. In germline, CDR1 is SGHVS, CDR2 FNYEAQ.